The T cell receptor beta chain described here comes from a study of T-cell reconstitution after alpha-beta-depleted transplantation in children. The sample holds many counts of this clonotype. Unique molecular identifiers were used in preparing the TCRbeta library. TCRdb redid the calling of the PCR reads with MiXCR, one entry per CDR3 protein. The table records 600,000 or so distinct CDR3 sequences, under 30% of them present only once. Germline CDR1 is MNHEY and CDR2 is SMNVEV (reference sequence). The junction had 8 bases not matched to a gene; V was cut back by 5 bases and J by 3 bases. The CDR3 is made up of 15 amino acids.

This clonotype originated in a boy less than two years old who had a stem cell transplant for acute myeloid leukemia, so the T cells may come from the graft donor. The rearrangement joins TRBV27 to TRBJ2-7; 9 nucleotides align to TRBD1. The specimen comprised PBMCs, mostly from graft donor cells, sampled 360 days after TCRalphabeta/CD19-depleted stem cell transplant. CDR3 coding DNA: TGTGCCAGCAGTAGTACAGGGGGCGGCCTCTACGAGCAGTACTTC. It yields the protein CASSSTGGGLYEQYF.